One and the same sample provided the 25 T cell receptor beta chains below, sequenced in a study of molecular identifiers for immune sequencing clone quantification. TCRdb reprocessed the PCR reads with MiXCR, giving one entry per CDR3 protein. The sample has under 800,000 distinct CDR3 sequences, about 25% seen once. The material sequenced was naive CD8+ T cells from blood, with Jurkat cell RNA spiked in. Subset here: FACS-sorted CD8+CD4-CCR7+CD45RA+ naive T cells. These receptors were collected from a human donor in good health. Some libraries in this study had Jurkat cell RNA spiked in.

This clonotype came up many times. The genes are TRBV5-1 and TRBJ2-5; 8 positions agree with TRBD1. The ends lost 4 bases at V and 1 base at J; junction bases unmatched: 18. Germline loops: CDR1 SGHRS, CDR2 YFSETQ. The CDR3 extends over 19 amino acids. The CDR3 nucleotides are TGCGCCAGCAGCCTCGACTACTTTAGCAACAGGGGGATCCAAGAGACCCAGTACTTC. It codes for CASSLDYFSNRGIQETQYF.

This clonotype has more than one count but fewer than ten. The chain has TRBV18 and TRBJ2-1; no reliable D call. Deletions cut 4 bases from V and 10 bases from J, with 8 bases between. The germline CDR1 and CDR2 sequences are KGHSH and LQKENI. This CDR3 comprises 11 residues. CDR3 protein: CASSLRLEQFF. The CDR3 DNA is TGTGCCAGCTCACTCAGACTCGAGCAGTTCTTC. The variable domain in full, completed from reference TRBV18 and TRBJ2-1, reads NAGVMQNPRHLVRRRGQEARLRCSPMKGHSHVYWYRQLPEEGLKFMVYLQKENIIDESGMPKERFSAEFPKEGPSILRIQQVVRGDSAAYFCASSLRLEQFFGPGTRLTVL.

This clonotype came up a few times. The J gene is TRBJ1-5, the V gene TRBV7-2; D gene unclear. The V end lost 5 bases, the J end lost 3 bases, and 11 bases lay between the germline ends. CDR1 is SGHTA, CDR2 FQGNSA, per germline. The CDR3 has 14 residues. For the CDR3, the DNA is TGTGCCAGCAGCGACCGGGTCTACAATCAGCCCCAGCATTTT. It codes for CASSDRVYNQPQHF.

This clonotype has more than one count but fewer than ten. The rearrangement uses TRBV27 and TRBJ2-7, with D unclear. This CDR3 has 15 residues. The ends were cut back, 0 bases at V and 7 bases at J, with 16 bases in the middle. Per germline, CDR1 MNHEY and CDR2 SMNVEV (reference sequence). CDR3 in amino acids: CASSLSYYGPREQYF. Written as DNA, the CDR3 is TGTGCCAGCAGTTTATCGTATTACGGACCTAGGGAGCAGTACTTC.

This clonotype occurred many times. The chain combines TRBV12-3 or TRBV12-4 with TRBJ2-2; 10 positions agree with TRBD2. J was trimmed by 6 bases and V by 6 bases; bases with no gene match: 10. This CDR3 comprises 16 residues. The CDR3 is CASSPPTSGLSGELFF. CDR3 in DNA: TGTGCCAGCAGCCCTCCGACTAGCGGGCTATCCGGGGAGCTGTTTTTT.

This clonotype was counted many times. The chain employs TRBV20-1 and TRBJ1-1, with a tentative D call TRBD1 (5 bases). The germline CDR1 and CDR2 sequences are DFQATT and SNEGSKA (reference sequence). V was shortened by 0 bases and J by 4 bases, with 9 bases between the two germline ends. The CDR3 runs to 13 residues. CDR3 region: CSARDGGFTEAFF. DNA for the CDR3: TGCAGTGCTAGAGATGGGGGATTCACTGAAGCTTTCTTT.

The CDR3 bases are TGTGCCAGCAGCTTTGGTGTTAGCTCCTACGAGCAGTACTTC. This translates into CASSFGVSSYEQYF. This rearrangement joins TRBV5-4 to TRBJ2-7; D is unclear. The germline CDR1 and CDR2 sequences are SGHNT and YYREEE (reference sequence). This CDR3 has 14 amino acids. Trimming took 2 bases from V and 0 from J, leaving 9 bases between them.

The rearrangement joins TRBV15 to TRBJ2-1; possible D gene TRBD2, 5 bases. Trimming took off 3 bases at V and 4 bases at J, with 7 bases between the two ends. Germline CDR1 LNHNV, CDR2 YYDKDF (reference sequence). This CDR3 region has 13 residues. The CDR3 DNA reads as TGTGCCACCAGCAGGGACTCTTACAATGAGCAGTTCTTC. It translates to CATSRDSYNEQFF.

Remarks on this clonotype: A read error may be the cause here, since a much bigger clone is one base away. The CDR3 spells CASSYGWQGTQYF. In DNA form, the CDR3 reads TGTGCCAGCAGCTACGGATGGCAAGGGACCCAGTACTTC. The V gene is TRBV7-9, the J gene TRBJ2-5; D unclear. Germline loops: CDR1 SEHNR, CDR2 FQNEAQ (reference sequence). CDR3 length: 13 residues.

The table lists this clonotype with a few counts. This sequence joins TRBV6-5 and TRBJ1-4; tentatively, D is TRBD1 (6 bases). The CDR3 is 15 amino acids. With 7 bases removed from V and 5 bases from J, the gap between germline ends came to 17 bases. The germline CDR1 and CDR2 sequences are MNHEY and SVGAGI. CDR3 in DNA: TGTGCCAGCAACCCGGGACACGGAGAAAATGAAAAACTGTTTTTT. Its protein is CASNPGHGENEKLFF.

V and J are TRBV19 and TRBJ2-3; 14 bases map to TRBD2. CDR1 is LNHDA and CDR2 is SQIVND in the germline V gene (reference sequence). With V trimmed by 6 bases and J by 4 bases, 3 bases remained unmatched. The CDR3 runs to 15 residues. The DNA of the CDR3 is TGTGCCAGTAGGATGACTAGCGGGGGGGCAGATACGCAGTATTTT. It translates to CASRMTSGGADTQYF.

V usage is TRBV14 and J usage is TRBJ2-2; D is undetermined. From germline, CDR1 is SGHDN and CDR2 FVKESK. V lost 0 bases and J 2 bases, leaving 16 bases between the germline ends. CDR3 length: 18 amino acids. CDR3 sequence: CASSQDIETRFNTGELFF. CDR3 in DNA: TGTGCCAGCAGCCAAGATATCGAGACTCGGTTTAACACCGGGGAGCTGTTTTTT.

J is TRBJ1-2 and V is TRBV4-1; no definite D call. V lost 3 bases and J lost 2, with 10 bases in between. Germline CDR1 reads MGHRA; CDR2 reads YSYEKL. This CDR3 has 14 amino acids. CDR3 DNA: TGCGCCAGCAGCCAGTTGGAGAGCAACTATGGCTACACCTTC. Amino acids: CASSQLESNYGYTF.

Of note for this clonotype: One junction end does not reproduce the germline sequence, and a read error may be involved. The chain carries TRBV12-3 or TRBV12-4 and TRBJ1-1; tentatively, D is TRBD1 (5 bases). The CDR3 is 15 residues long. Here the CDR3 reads CASSFRKTVDTKAFF. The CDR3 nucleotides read TGTGCCAGCAGTTTCCGGAAGACAGTTGACACTAAAGCTTTCTTT.

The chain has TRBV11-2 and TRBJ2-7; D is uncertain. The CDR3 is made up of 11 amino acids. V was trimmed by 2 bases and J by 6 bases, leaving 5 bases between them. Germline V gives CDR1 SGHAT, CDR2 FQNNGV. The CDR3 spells CASSLYREQYF. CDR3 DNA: TGTGCCAGCAGCTTATATCGCGAGCAGTACTTC. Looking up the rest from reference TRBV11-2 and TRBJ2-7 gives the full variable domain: EAGVAQSPRYKIIEKRQSVAFWCNPISGHATLYWYQQILGQGPKLLIQFQNNGVVDDSQLPKDRFSAERLKGVDSTLKIQPAKLEDSAVYLCASSLYREQYFGPGTRLTVT.

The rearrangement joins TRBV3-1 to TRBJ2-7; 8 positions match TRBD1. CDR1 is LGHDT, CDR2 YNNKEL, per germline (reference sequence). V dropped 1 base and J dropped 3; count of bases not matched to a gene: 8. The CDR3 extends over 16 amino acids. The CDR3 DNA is TGTGCCAGCAGCCAAGCCGGGACAGGCGCCTACTACGAGCAGTACTTC. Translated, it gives CASSQAGTGAYYEQYF.

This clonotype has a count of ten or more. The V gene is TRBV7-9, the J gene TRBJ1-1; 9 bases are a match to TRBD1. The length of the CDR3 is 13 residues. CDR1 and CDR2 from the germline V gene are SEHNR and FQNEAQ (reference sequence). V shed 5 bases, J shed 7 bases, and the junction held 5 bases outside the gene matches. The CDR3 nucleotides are TGTGCCAGCAGCAGGGGACAGGGTCTTGAAGCTTTCTTT. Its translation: CASSRGQGLEAFF.

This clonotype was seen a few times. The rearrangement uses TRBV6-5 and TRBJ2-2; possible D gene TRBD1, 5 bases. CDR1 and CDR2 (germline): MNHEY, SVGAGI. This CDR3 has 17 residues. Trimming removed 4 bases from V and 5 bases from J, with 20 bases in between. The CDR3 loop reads CASSLGWQGSGTGELFF. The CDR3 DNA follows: TGTGCCAGCAGTTTGGGGTGGCAGGGCAGTGGGACCGGGGAGCTGTTTTTT.

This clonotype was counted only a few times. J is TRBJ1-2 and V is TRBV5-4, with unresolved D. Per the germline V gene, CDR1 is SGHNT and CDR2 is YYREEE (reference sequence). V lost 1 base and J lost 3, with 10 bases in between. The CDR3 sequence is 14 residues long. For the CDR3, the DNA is TGTGCCAGCAGCTTGCAGCAGGAGTACTATGGCTACACCTTC. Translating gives CASSLQQEYYGYTF.

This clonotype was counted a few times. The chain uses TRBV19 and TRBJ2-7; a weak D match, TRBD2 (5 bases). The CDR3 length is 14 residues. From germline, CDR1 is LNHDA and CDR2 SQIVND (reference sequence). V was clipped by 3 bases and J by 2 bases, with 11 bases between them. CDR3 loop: CASSMTGFAYEQYF. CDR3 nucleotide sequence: TGTGCCAGTAGTATGACGGGGTTTGCCTACGAGCAGTACTTC. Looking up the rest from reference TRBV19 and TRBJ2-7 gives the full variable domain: DGGITQSPKYLFRKEGQNVTLSCEQNLNHDAMYWYRQDPGQGLRLIYYSQIVNDFQKGDIAEGYSVSREKKESFPLTVTSAQKNPTAFYLCASSMTGFAYEQYFGPGTRLTVT.

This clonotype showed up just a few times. CDR3 DNA: TGTGCCAGCAGCTTCGGGACTAGCGGGAGGGGTGAGCAGTTCTTC. It yields the protein CASSFGTSGRGEQFF. The V gene is TRBV7-9, the J gene TRBJ2-1; 16 nucleotides agree with TRBD2. This CDR3 has 15 residues. Per germline, CDR1 SEHNR and CDR2 FQNEAQ (reference sequence). V shed 3 bases, J shed 9 bases, and the junction held 2 bases outside the gene matches.

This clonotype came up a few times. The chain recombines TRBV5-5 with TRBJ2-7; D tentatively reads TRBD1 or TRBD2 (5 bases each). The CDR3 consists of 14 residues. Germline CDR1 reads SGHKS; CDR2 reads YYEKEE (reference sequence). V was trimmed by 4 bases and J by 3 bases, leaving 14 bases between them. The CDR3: CASSGAGTFYEQYF. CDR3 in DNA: TGTGCCAGCAGCGGCGCCGGGACCTTCTACGAGCAGTACTTC.

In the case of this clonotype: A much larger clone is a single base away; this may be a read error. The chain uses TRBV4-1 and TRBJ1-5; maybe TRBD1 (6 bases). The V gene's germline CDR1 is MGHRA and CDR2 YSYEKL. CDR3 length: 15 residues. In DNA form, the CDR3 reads TGCGCCAGCGGCCAGGGGCCCTCTTCGGGTCAGCCCCAGCATTTT. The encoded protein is CASGQGPSSGQPQHF.

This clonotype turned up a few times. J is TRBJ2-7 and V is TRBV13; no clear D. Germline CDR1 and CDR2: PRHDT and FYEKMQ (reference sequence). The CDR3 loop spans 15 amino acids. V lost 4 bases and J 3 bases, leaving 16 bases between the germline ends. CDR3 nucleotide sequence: TGTGCCAGCAGCTCCCTAAGTTTTGGGGTCTACGAGCAGTACTTC. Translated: CASSSLSFGVYEQYF. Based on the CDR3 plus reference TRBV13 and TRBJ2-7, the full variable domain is AAGVIQSPRHLIKEKRETATLKCYPIPRHDTVYWYQQGPGQDPQFLISFYEKMQSDKGSIPDRFSAQQFSDYHSELNMSSLELGDSALYFCASSSLSFGVYEQYFGPGTRLTVT.

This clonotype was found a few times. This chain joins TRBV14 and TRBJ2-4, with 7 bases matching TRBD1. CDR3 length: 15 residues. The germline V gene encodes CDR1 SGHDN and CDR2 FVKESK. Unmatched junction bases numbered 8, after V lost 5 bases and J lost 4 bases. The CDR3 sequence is CASSSRQGSKNIQYF. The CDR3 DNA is TGTGCCAGCAGCTCCCGACAGGGTTCAAAAAACATTCAGTACTTC.